This entry is about one T cell receptor (beta chain). This entry is derived from a study of cytomegalovirus exposure and HLA in healthy donors. This CDR3 comprises 12 residues. The germline V gene encodes CDR1 MNHEY and CDR2 SMNVEV (reference sequence). V lost 5 bases and J lost 0, with 5 bases in between. PCR primers comprised 60 Vbeta and 13 Jbeta primers. Sequencing was performed with immunoSEQ multiplex PCR; in TCRdb, only in-frame clones are kept and a portion is missing. This table has fewer than 150,000 clones, 82% appearing once. This chain uses TRBV27 with TRBJ2-7; D gene unclear. Sequenced sample: PBMCs. The receptor was isolated from a male donor in good health and CMV-seronegative. The DNA for the CDR3 is TGTGCCAGCAGTCGGTACTCCTACGAGCAGTACTTC. Translating gives CASSRYSYEQYF.